This T cell receptor (beta chain) was recovered during a study of OX40 agonist ivuxolimab in advanced cancers. Turning to the study itself: Ivuxolimab, an agonistic anti-OX40 (CD134) antibody, was given to patients. The group had a mean age of around 64 years, ranged from roughly 20 to 80, and was 82.7% male.

The CDR3 runs 15 residues. The V end was cut by 4 bases, the J end by 0 bases, with 13 bases between. Germline V lookup: CDR1 LNHDA, CDR2 SQIVND (reference sequence). Profiling relied on immunoSEQ multiplex PCR, and the TCRdb table lists in-frame clones only, not all of them. Of some 15,000 clones listed, about 77% are singletons. This chain joins TRBV19 and TRBJ2-7; TRBD2 might be the D (5 bases). The TCR comes from an adult with an advanced solid tumor such as melanoma, head and neck, liver or kidney cancer. The specimen comprised CD4+ or CD8+ T cells sorted from blood, sampled in a trial of the OX40 agonist ivuxolimab. CDR3 nucleotides: TGTGCCAGTAGTACCCCGGTAGGGAGCTCCTACGAGCAGTACTTC. Translation gives CASSTPVGSSYEQYF. The full variable domain, with the rest looked up from reference TRBV19 and TRBJ2-7, is DGGITQSPKYLFRKEGQNVTLSCEQNLNHDAMYWYRQDPGQGLRLIYYSQIVNDFQKGDIAEGYSVSREKKESFPLTVTSAQKNPTAFYLCASSTPVGSSYEQYFGPGTRLTVT.